The 17 T cell receptor beta chains presented below share a single source sample, sequenced in a study of blood T cells in healthy people across ages. Through a sample-barcoded 5' primer and a J-beta primer mix, a second PCR was run for roughly 6 to 12 cycles. Each CDR3 protein gets one entry after TCRdb re-called the 5' RACE reads with MiXCR. The table has hundreds of thousands of distinct CDR3 sequences, about 45% seen once. What was sequenced was blood. These receptors were obtained from a man of 80 years or more in good health.

This clonotype was detected only a few times. V usage is TRBV20-1 and J usage is TRBJ2-1, with 7 bases identical to TRBD2. With V trimmed by 1 base and J by 9 bases, 12 bases remained unmatched. Germline V gene data show CDR1 as DFQATT and CDR2 as SNEGSKA (reference sequence). The CDR3 has 15 amino acids. The chain's CDR3 is CSARGGGDYRSEQFF. Written as DNA, the CDR3 is TGCAGTGCTAGAGGGGGCGGGGACTACAGGAGTGAGCAGTTCTTC.

The genes are TRBV20-1 and TRBJ2-7; 7 nucleotides line up with TRBD1. The germline V gene encodes CDR1 DFQATT and CDR2 SNEGSKA (reference sequence). The CDR3 totals 14 residues. V lost 0 bases to trimming and J lost 3 bases; unmatched junction nucleotides: 5. The CDR3 reads CSAREGTAVYEQYF. The CDR3 DNA reads TGCAGTGCTAGAGAGGGGACAGCAGTCTACGAGCAGTACTTC.

This clonotype was seen more than once but under ten times. The V call is TRBV7-2, the J call TRBJ1-6; unclear D gene. Per the germline V gene, CDR1 is SGHTA and CDR2 is FQGNSA. This CDR3 is 13 amino acids long. Deletions cut 2 bases from V and 8 bases from J, with 7 bases between. Here the CDR3 reads CASSLKYDSPLHF. The CDR3 DNA reads TGTGCCAGCAGCTTAAAATACGATTCACCCCTCCACTTT.

V usage is TRBV15 and J usage is TRBJ2-5, with 10 bases aligning to TRBD1. This CDR3 is built from 16 residues. CDR1 LNHNV and CDR2 YYDKDF come from the germline V gene (reference sequence). V was pared by 2 bases and J by 5 bases, with 8 bases of the junction left unmatched. The CDR3 DNA reads as TGTGCCACCAGCAGACCCCGGGACAGGGGTTGGGAGACCCAGTACTTC. This codes for CATSRPRDRGWETQYF.

In its sample, this clonotype was seen a few times. The gene calls are TRBV27 and TRBJ1-2; 7 positions match TRBD1. From germline, CDR1 is MNHEY and CDR2 SMNVEV (reference sequence). This CDR3 region has 15 residues. After removal of 3 bases from V and 8 bases from J, the junction contained 12 bases not matched to a gene. The CDR3 spells CASSFDREIIRGYTF. For the CDR3, the DNA is TGTGCCAGCAGTTTCGACAGGGAAATTATCCGGGGCTACACCTTC.

The V call is TRBV9, the J call TRBJ2-5, with D possibly TRBD2 on 5 matching bases. TRBJ2-7 matches the DNA end more closely, so the J call is doubtful. CDR1 SGDLS and CDR2 YYNGEE come from the germline V gene. This CDR3 has 15 amino acids. As DNA, the CDR3 is TGTGCCAGCGGCCTCACGGAACTAGGCACCGACGAGCAGTACTTC. Amino acids: CASGLTELGTDEQYF.

This clonotype was seen at least ten times. This chain connects TRBV20-1 to TRBJ2-2; 7 bases are a match to TRBD2. The CDR3 consists of 17 residues. With 0 bases clipped from V and 2 bases from J, the junction kept 9 bases outside the gene matches. Germline assignment: CDR1 DFQATT and CDR2 SNEGSKA (reference sequence). As DNA, the CDR3 is TGCAGTGCTAGAGACCGGGGCGGGAGTGGCAACACCGGGGAGCTGTTTTTT. This encodes CSARDRGGSGNTGELFF.

V is TRBV7-2 and J is TRBJ2-5, with D possibly being TRBD1 (6 bases). Near its end, the DNA agrees better with TRBJ2-7, so the J call may be wrong. Germline V gene data show CDR1 as SGHTA and CDR2 as FQGNSA. CDR3 length: 15 residues. The CDR3 region is CASSDQGTWVYEQYF. CDR3 nucleotide sequence: TGTGCCAGCAGCGACCAGGGGACCTGGGTCTACGAGCAGTACTTC.

There are many counts of this clonotype. The V and J genes are TRBV24-1 and TRBJ2-1, with TRBD1 matching 7 bases. Germline V gives CDR1 KGHDR, CDR2 SFDVKD. The V gene end was trimmed by 3 bases and the J gene end by 8 bases; junction bases not matched to a gene: 12. The CDR3 runs 16 residues. CDR3 residues: CATSDPRMDRPDEQFF. CDR3 in DNA: TGTGCCACCAGTGATCCCCGTATGGACAGGCCAGATGAGCAGTTCTTC.

There are many counts of this clonotype. Written as DNA, the CDR3 is TGCGCCAGCAGCTTGGACGCGACCTCCTACGAGCAGTACTTC. Protein sequence: CASSLDATSYEQYF. J is TRBJ2-7 and V is TRBV5-1; unclear D gene. V gave up 0 bases and J gave up 0 bases, with 7 bases separating them. There are 14 residues in the CDR3. The germline V gene has CDR1 SGHRS and CDR2 YFSETQ.

The chain joins TRBV12-3 or TRBV12-4 to TRBJ2-7; 7 bases match TRBD2. The CDR3 totals 15 residues. With 6 bases clipped from V and 2 bases from J, the junction kept 10 bases outside the gene matches. CDR3 DNA: TGTGCCAGCAGCCGGGGTCCTACTAGCGCCTACGAGCAGTACTTC. Translation gives CASSRGPTSAYEQYF.

The V and J genes are TRBV28 and TRBJ1-2; no reliable D call. CDR1 and CDR2 (germline): MDHEN, SYDVKM. CDR3 size: 14 residues. V was clipped by 3 bases and J by 2 bases, with 10 bases between them. The CDR3 coding sequence is TGTGCCAGCAGTTTCCCCTCGACGAACTATGGCTACACCTTC. It yields the protein CASSFPSTNYGYTF.

As concerns this clonotype: The junction departs from the called germline gene at one end, perhaps through a read error. The chain couples TRBV4-1 to TRBJ1-6, with 7 bases that match TRBD1. CDR1 and CDR2 from the germline V gene are MGHRA and YSYEKL. The CDR3 runs to 15 residues. In DNA form, the CDR3 reads TGCGCCAGCAGCCGAGTGACAGGGTGGGATTCACTCCTCCACTTT. Translation: CASSRVTGWDSLLHF.

The sample holds a few counts of this clonotype. The J gene is TRBJ2-7, the V gene TRBV20-1; D perhaps matches TRBD2 (7 bases). Germline CDR1 reads DFQATT; CDR2 reads SNEGSKA (reference sequence). Between the trimmed V and J ends, which lost 5 bases and 7 bases, there was a span of 18 bases. The CDR3 loop spans 13 amino acids. The CDR3, as DNA: TGCAGTGCTGATAGAGGGGGGGGCGGAGAGCAGTACTTC. It is translated as CSADRGGGGEQYF.

The gene calls are TRBV27 and TRBJ2-3; 7 nucleotides align to TRBD1. Per germline, CDR1 MNHEY and CDR2 SMNVEV (reference sequence). V lost 5 bases and J lost 5; bases outside the gene matches: 7. The CDR3 runs to 14 residues. CDR3 amino acids: CASSVTGDLDTQYF. The CDR3 DNA reads as TGTGCCAGCAGTGTAACAGGGGATTTAGATACGCAGTATTTT.

This clonotype was observed many times. The chain carries TRBV7-3 and TRBJ2-1; no clear D. The CDR3 runs 13 residues. The V end lost 1 base, the J end lost 4 bases, and 5 bases lay between the germline ends. Germline-derived CDR1 and CDR2 are SGHTA and FQGTGA. CDR3 sequence reads: CASSLSPYNEQFF. Here the CDR3 DNA reads TGTGCCAGCAGCTTAAGTCCGTACAATGAGCAGTTCTTC.

Of note for this clonotype: A much larger clone differs from this one at a single base, so this may be a read error. The CDR3 coding sequence is TGCAGTGCTAGCGCCCGTTCCGGGGCCCTCGGGGAGCAGTTCTTC. Protein: CSASARSGALGEQFF. V and J are TRBV20-1 and TRBJ2-1, with D perhaps given as TRBD1 or TRBD2 (5 bases each). Trimming left V 3 bases short and J 10 bases short, with 22 bases between. The CDR3 is 15 residues long. CDR1 is DFQATT, CDR2 SNEGSKA, per germline (reference sequence).